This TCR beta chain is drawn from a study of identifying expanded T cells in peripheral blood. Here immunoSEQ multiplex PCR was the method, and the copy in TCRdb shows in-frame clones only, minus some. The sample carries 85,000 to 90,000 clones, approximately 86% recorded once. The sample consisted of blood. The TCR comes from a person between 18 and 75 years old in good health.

The CDR3 sequence: CASTLLQGAEAQYF. CDR3 nucleotides: TGCGCCAGCACACTCTTACAGGGGGCGGAAGCGCAGTACTTC. The chain combines TRBV5-1 with TRBJ2-7, with 9 bases lining up with TRBD1. The CDR3 spans 14 residues. Trimming at V came to 6 bases and at J to 9 bases, leaving 13 bases not matched to a gene. The germline CDR1 and CDR2 sequences are SGHRS and YFSETQ.